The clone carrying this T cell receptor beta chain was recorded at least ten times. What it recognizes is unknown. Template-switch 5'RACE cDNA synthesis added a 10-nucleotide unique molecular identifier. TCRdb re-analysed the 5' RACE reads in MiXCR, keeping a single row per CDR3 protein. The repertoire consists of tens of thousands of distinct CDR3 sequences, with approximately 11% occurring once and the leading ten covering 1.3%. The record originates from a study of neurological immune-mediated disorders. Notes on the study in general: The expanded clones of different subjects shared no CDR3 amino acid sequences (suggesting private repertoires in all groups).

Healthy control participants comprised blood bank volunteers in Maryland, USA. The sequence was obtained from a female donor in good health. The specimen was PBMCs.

The CDR3 here is CASSRTSATNYNEQFF. As DNA, the CDR3 is TGCGCCAGCAGCCGAACTAGTGCCACCAACTACAATGAGCAGTTCTTC. V and J are TRBV5-1 and TRBJ2-1, with TRBD2 as a possible D gene (5 bases). This CDR3 has 16 residues. CDR1 and CDR2 from the germline V gene are SGHRS and YFSETQ. With 4 bases removed from V and 3 bases from J, the gap between germline ends came to 17 bases.